This T cell receptor (beta chain) derives from a study of blood T cell repertoires in COVID-19. Study-level background: Either two negative PCRs, clearance, or symptom resolution qualified Cohort 3 donors as recovered.

The assay was immunoSEQ multiplex PCR, and TCRdb's table has in-frame clones only and misses some. The sample holds roughly 340,000 clones, around 87% seen once. Germline V lookup: CDR1 SGHRS, CDR2 YFSETQ. This CDR3 spans 14 amino acids. Trimming took off 4 bases at V and 4 bases at J, with 13 bases between the two ends. Sequenced material: PBMCs or T cells enriched from blood (not recorded which). This receptor was obtained from a man aged 35-49 years in a cohort exposed to, infected with or recovered from COVID-19 (not recorded which). The V call is TRBV5-1, the J call TRBJ2-3, with a tentative D call TRBD1 (5 bases). CDR3 residues: CASSEGQGADTQYF. CDR3 sequence (DNA): TGCGCCAGCAGCGAAGGACAAGGCGCAGATACGCAGTATTTT.